This record covers a single TCR beta chain. The clone's antigen remains unknown. Its ends do not fully match the called genes, so a read error is possible. The library came from the immunoSEQ multiplex PCR assay. A mixture of 60 forward primers for TCR Vbeta segments and 13 reverse primers for TCR Jbeta segments was used in the multiplex PCR. Amplification of the CDR3 region of rearranged TCR beta genes was performed with a multiplex PCR assay on genomic DNA. On the Illumina HiSeq System, the amplified TCR beta libraries were sequenced as 87-base-pair reads. The authors processed their data as follows. In a later analysis, some 80 million unique TCR beta chains were counted across the 500 to 850 repertoires, and around 11 million of these chains were shared by at least two donors. Raw reads were error-corrected and collapsed into unique sequences with a nearest-neighbor algorithm that merged closely related sequences to remove PCR and sequencing errors. Alignment of CDR3 sequences to IMGT reference sequences was used to assign V, D and J gene segments. For a sequence to be retained, a match of at least six nucleotides was required to both a V gene segment and a J gene segment. A rearrangement was called productive if the CDR3 had no stop codons and remained in frame with V and J, and every other rearrangement was called non-productive. CDR3 was defined by IMGT convention, running from the second conserved V-encoded cysteine to the conserved J-encoded phenylalanine. In an earlier analysis of 587 of the donors, sequences lacking an unambiguous match to a single V gene segment were excluded. An earlier analysis of several hundred of the donors called V segments functional above 56.7% productive rearrangements and segregating when the between-donor standard deviation exceeded 5%. A statistical classification framework was developed to diagnose cytomegalovirus status using the catalog of TCR beta chain sequences. In a later analysis, TCR nucleotide sequences were compared against IMGT/GENE-DB human TR gene sequences so that V and J genes could be assigned. A later analysis assigned CDR3 sequences and most-parsimonious VDJ recombination scenarios with the TCRdist pipeline. In a later analysis, every TCR beta chain was defined by the combination of its CDR3 amino acid sequence and its V-gene family, and reads without a unique V-gene family were dropped. A later analysis removed 550 to 650 highly shared, low-generation-probability nucleotide sequences to deal with suspected cross-contamination and a sequencing artifact. For each public chain, a later analysis derived a clonal expansion index from normalized ranks of inferred template counts within each repertoire. Generation probabilities in a later analysis came from a VDJ recombination model fitted to out-of-frame rearrangements, and those results were checked against IGoR. Hypergeometric tests were used in a later analysis to score TCR-TCR, TCR-HLA and TCR-CMV co-occurrence, with a repertoire-size bias correction applied to the TCR pairs. A later analysis estimated false discovery rates by permuting HLA or CMV assignments 20 times. A later analysis grouped co-occurring TCRs with DBSCAN, adding TCRdist sequence similarity when clustering within HLA-allele-positive subsets. Co-occurrence clustering excluded repertoires with fewer than 30,000 or more than 120,000 public chains, plus five with anomalous nucleotide sharing. The immuneACCESS repertoire file appears here via TCRdb, limited to in-frame rearrangements. These files lack a portion of the clones; in checked studies, under half of the deficit traces to unresolved V genes, and the cause of the others is not known. That table furnishes V, J and clone size, whereas the DNA furnished D and trimming. Counted in this sample were about 160,000 clones; under 85% of them appeared once. Of the sample, 1.3% to 1.5% is held by the ten largest clones.

The data were obtained in a study of cytomegalovirus exposure and HLA in healthy donors (dated by TCRdb to about 2017). As for the study more broadly: An earlier analysis of roughly 610 of the donors reported under 300 Gb of sequence data and around 120 million unique TCR beta sequences obtained from about 179 million T cells. An early release that covered more than 550 HLA-typed donors contained approximately 300 gigabases of sequencing data and around 80 million unique TCR sequences. Of the approximately 400 genotyped donors, approximately 82% fell in the genetic ancestry cluster associated with self-reported Caucasian donors. The study was designed to test whether signatures of past pathogen exposure could be identified by cataloging public T cell receptors. The study profiled the T cell repertoires of about 720 subjects by immunosequencing and related them to cytomegalovirus serostatus. Along with the approximately 650-subject first cohort, a separate validation cohort of over 90 different subjects was used. To predict cytomegalovirus infection status, the study combined high-throughput TCR immunosequencing, statistical association of individual TCRs with disease status, and machine learning. In a later analysis, previously published TCR beta repertoires from 550 to 700 donors were re-analyzed and high-resolution HLA genotyping was added so that TCR occurrence patterns could be studied. In the later analysis, no new phenotypic data were used to find candidate immune exposures; instead, reliance was placed on TCR beta sequences and their occurrence across donors. An earlier analysis of approximately 580 of the donors used high-throughput TCR beta sequencing to judge whether each TCR beta V gene segment behaved as functional or pseudogenic. Donor age, sex, ethnicity and CMV serostatus were compiled together with the repertoire data. A later genetic analysis used genome-wide SNP genotypes for about 65% of the roughly 670 donors, treating that subset as a discovery cohort. Every discovery cohort repertoire had been produced on one sequencing platform. HLA typing covered class I and class II loci at four-digit resolution. The number of donors typed differed by locus, with roughly 620-640 for A, B, C, DRB1 and DQB1, about 500 for DQA1, over 600 for DPA1, and some 440 for DPB1. Several DR-DQ haplotypes were treated as single units for association and clustering because of strong linkage in the cohort. Among 398 genotyped donors of the cohort, an average of roughly 240,000 unique TCR beta nucleotide sequences were sequenced per donor, around 20% of them non-productive.

Results and caveats for the whole study, not just this receptor: Because counts were too low, roughly 16 rarely observed V segments, including chromosome 9 orphons, were left out of the earlier analysis of 587 of the donors. In a later analysis, HLA-associated TCR beta chains showed more clonal expansion and lower generation probabilities than non-associated chains that were equally common. Because HLA typing was missing for some donors at each locus, association tests included only the typed subset. The authors suggested that the approach could potentially be generalized to other disease states and immunological phenotypes. Cytomegalovirus status was reported to be diagnosed by the classifier with high specificity and sensitivity in both the original and validation cohorts. This cohort had only TCR beta chains sequenced, and the lack of alpha or paired-chain data limited which features could be detected. A total of 150 or so TCR beta chains were listed by the study as associated with cytomegalovirus. Linkage disequilibrium might explain the correlated functional status among segregating V segments, but an unknown experimental factor could not be excluded. Immune exposure information for the cohort was limited to CMV serostatus. A later genetic analysis associated a missense DCLRE1C variant with V-gene and J-gene trimming of TCR beta chains, and an independent cohort replicated the association. Strong co-occurrence of HLA alleles, especially DR and DQ, made assigning TCR associations to individual alleles difficult. Sequencing depth was assumed to be roughly uniform across donors in the presence/absence analyses, though that assumption may not hold. In vitro tests confirmed that a few of the cytomegalovirus-associated TCR beta chains recognize cytomegalovirus antigens. A later analysis associated 16,951 TCR beta sequences with specific HLA alleles at a false discovery rate of 0.05. Most TCR sequences were seen in very few donors, while some public TCRs were found in many individuals. According to a later analysis, parvovirus B19, influenza, CMV and Epstein-Barr virus appeared linked to several top co-occurrence clusters. A further reported finding was that TCR beta sequences accurately predicted the HLA-A and HLA-B alleles for most subjects in the first cohort. In a later analysis, the rate of TCR association differed among HLA loci, with DRB1 alleles having the most associated TCRs and HLA-C alleles having the fewest. According to a later genetic analysis, donors in an Asian-associated ancestry cluster had fewer N-insertions in productive TCRs than the roughly 700-donor mean. A later analysis found that most CMV-associated TCR beta chains appeared HLA-restricted, with HLA associations seemingly driven largely by CMV exposure. Broadly in line with IMGT annotations, most TCR beta V segments showed up in productive rearrangements about 90% or about 30% of the time in an earlier analysis of several hundred of the donors. A group of highly shared sequence variants was considered likely to be a technical artifact of the sequencing pipeline.

The cohort consisted of 670 or so healthy bone marrow donors. Cohort members were all nominally healthy when sampled, although unrecorded immune exposures were likely present. The donor was CMV seronegative and belonged to the group of 350 or so seronegative cohort members. Every donor gave a peripheral blood sample, and the peripheral blood mononuclear cells from that sample were used for TCR beta sequencing. The Qiagen DNeasy Blood Extraction Kit was used to extract genomic DNA from the blood cell samples. The sequence was collected from a woman in her twenties or thirties in good health and CMV-seronegative. Sequenced: PBMCs.

This receptor carries the CDR3 CAGRQSVGYTF. The DNA sequence is as follows: TGTGCCGGCAGACAGTCCGTCGGCTACACCTTC. The chain joins TRBV2 to TRBJ1-2; TRBD1 is possibly the D segment (5 matching bases). Counted from cysteine to phenylalanine, this CDR3 has 11 amino acids. Only the CDR3 DNA stays, 33 bases, in frame from base 1. From a lookup of the germline V gene, CDR1 and CDR2 are SNHLY and FYNNEI.